This T cell receptor beta chain was sequenced for a study of blood T cells in healthy people across ages. Findings of the study overall: Long-lived donors had more naive CD4+ cells and higher diversity than aged donors. Bulk PBMC profiling left naive and antigen-experienced comparisons inconclusive. Diversity figures based on one million T cells were deemed too low.

Germline-derived CDR1 and CDR2 are SGDLS and YYNGEE. The CDR3 runs to 16 residues. The V and J ends lost 4 bases and 0 bases respectively, with 17 bases between them. Using a J-beta primer mix together with a sample-barcoded 5' primer, a second PCR was run for about 6 to 11 cycles. Every sample returned 3 million or more CDR3-containing paired-end reads. One entry per CDR3 protein, called by TCRdb with MiXCR from the 5' RACE reads. Among about 680,000 distinct CDR3 sequences listed, about 52% were seen once. To note about this clonotype: The antigen is unknown.

The J gene is TRBJ2-7, the V gene TRBV9, with D possibly matching TRBD2 (6 bases). The sequence came from a woman in her fifties or sixties in good health. The specimen sequenced was blood. The CDR3: CASSPLGGSSSYEQYF. In nucleotides, the CDR3 is TGTGCCAGCAGCCCCCTCGGAGGGTCCAGCTCCTACGAGCAGTACTTC.